A single sample gave rise to the 18 T cell receptor beta chains below, sequenced in a study of T-cell memory formation after mild COVID-19 (dated by TCRdb to about 2021). The library was prepared using 5' RACE. Sequencer: Illumina NovaSeq 6000. TCRdb cleaned the public reads at Q25 with fastp, built clones with MiXCR and kept in-frame beta chains. Rows matching on CDR3 protein sequence are summarized as one entry with the most common DNA and genes. For this sample the table gives about 360,000 distinct CDR3 sequences, of which around 15% were detected only once. Approximately 20% of the sample goes to the ten largest clones. Sequencing was performed on PBMCs or a T cell subset sorted from them (not recorded which). Source of these receptors: a man between 18 and 29 years old who had mild COVID-19 (a few samples of this study predate the infection). The sample titles of this study are shuffled in the database, so cell type and time point are left out; the donor was told from shared clones.

This clonotype has a count of ten or more. The gene calls are TRBV3-1 and TRBJ1-5; TRBD1 aligns across 8 bases. V dropped 1 base and J dropped 4; count of bases not matched to a gene: 9. Germline-derived CDR1 and CDR2 are LGHDT and YNNKEL (reference sequence). The CDR3 consists of 17 residues. The CDR3 spells CASSQAGTGGGNQPQHF. The CDR3 nucleotides read TGTGCCAGCAGCCAAGCAGGGACAGGAGGTGGTAATCAGCCCCAGCATTTT.

In DNA form, the CDR3 reads TGCGCCAGCAGCCAAGGAAGGGGCACCGGGGAGCTGTTTTTT. As protein: CASSQGRGTGELFF. This chain joins TRBV4-1 and TRBJ2-2; possible D gene TRBD1, 5 bases. Between the trimmed V and J ends, which lost 1 base and 4 bases, there was a span of 7 bases. Per germline, CDR1 MGHRA and CDR2 YSYEKL. The CDR3 runs 14 residues.

In its sample, this clonotype was seen a few times. The chain links TRBV12-3 or TRBV12-4 to TRBJ2-1; 9 bases are shared with TRBD1. The CDR3 is made up of 13 amino acids. V dropped 5 bases and J dropped 8; count of bases not matched to a gene: 4. The CDR3 region is CASSRQGGDEQFF. In DNA form, the CDR3 reads TGTGCCAGCAGTCGACAGGGGGGCGATGAGCAGTTCTTC.

This clonotype has only a few counts. V gene TRBV9 combines with J gene TRBJ2-2; 12 bases match TRBD2. The ends lost 2 bases at V and 7 bases at J; junction bases unmatched: 6. CDR1 SGDLS and CDR2 YYNGEE come from the germline V gene. This CDR3 contains 16 residues. The CDR3 DNA follows: TGTGCCAGCAGCGTGTCTAGCGGGGGGGCTGGCGGGGAGCTGTTTTTT. Its translation is CASSVSSGGAGGELFF.

This clonotype was detected a few times. The V call is TRBV10-2, the J call TRBJ2-6; D uncertain. V lost 3 bases and J 0 bases, leaving 9 bases between the germline ends. CDR3 length equals 16 residues. Germline lookup yields CDR1 WSHSY and CDR2 SAAADI. CDR3 nucleotides: TGCGCCAGCAGTGAACACCCTGGCTCTGGGGCCAACGTCCTGACTTTC. This gives the protein CASSEHPGSGANVLTF.

This clonotype was picked up a small number of times. The chain uses TRBV3-1 and TRBJ2-1; D is uncertain. This CDR3 has 13 amino acids. Trimming stripped 0 bases from V and 10 bases from J, with 10 bases between. Germline V gene data show CDR1 as LGHDT and CDR2 as YNNKEL (reference sequence). Here the CDR3 reads CASSQDPRWEQFF. The CDR3 region has the DNA TGTGCCAGCAGCCAAGATCCTAGATGGGAGCAGTTCTTC.

The chain has TRBV6-4 and TRBJ2-2; weak D call: TRBD1 (6 bases). The CDR3 sequence is 15 residues long. V gave up 1 base and J gave up 4 bases, with 10 bases separating them. CDR1 and CDR2 (germline): MRHNA, SNTAGT. CDR3 in DNA: TGTGCCAGCAGTGACTGGGGGCACGGCACCGGGGAGCTGTTTTTT. It encodes CASSDWGHGTGELFF.

This chain links TRBV11-2 with TRBJ2-1, with TRBD1 matching over 10 bases. The germline V gene has CDR1 SGHAT and CDR2 FQNNGV. CDR3 length equals 16 residues. The V and J ends lost 4 bases and 4 bases, in that order; junction bases with no gene match: 7. The CDR3 sequence: CASSWTTGGAYNEQFF. The CDR3 nucleotides read TGTGCCAGCAGCTGGACGACAGGGGGCGCTTACAATGAGCAGTTCTTC. Filled out from reference TRBV11-2 and TRBJ2-1, the complete variable domain reads EAGVAQSPRYKIIEKRQSVAFWCNPISGHATLYWYQQILGQGPKLLIQFQNNGVVDDSQLPKDRFSAERLKGVDSTLKIQPAKLEDSAVYLCASSWTTGGAYNEQFFGPGTRLTVL.

This clonotype was found a few times. The chain employs TRBV5-1 and TRBJ2-2, with 9 bases matching TRBD1. In germline, CDR1 is SGHRS, CDR2 YFSETQ. The J segment lost 3 bases and the V segment lost 4 bases, leaving 4 bases of the junction unmatched. The CDR3 contains 15 residues. The CDR3: CASSRTGVHTGELFF. For the CDR3, the DNA is TGCGCCAGCAGCCGGACAGGGGTCCACACCGGGGAGCTGTTTTTT.

There are many counts of this clonotype. DNA for the CDR3: TGCGCCAGCAGCTCAGTGACAGGGACCTACGAGCAGTACTTC. It specifies CASSSVTGTYEQYF. The V call is TRBV5-1, the J call TRBJ2-7; 7 nucleotides line up with TRBD1. The CDR3 is 14 amino acids. Trimming removed 3 bases from V and 2 bases from J; junction bases left unmatched: 5. CDR1 and CDR2 (germline): SGHRS, YFSETQ. Complete variable domain (other parts from reference TRBV5-1 and TRBJ2-7): KAGVTQTPRYLIKTRGQQVTLSCSPISGHRSVSWYQQTPGQGLQFLFEYFSETQRNKGNFPGRFSGRQFSNSRSEMNVSTLELGDSALYLCASSSVTGTYEQYFGPGTRLTVT.

This clonotype has a count of ten or more. The chain uses TRBV4-1 and TRBJ1-3, with a tentative D call TRBD1 (5 bases). Trimming pared 4 bases from V and 2 bases from J, leaving 9 bases between. Germline V gene lookup returns CDR1 MGHRA and CDR2 YSYEKL. There are 14 residues in the CDR3. The CDR3 DNA sequence: TGCGCCAGCAGCCGGGGCTCAGCTGGAAACACCATATATTTT. It specifies CASSRGSAGNTIYF.

This clonotype has more than one count but fewer than ten. The chain uses TRBV11-2 and TRBJ2-7; D possibly uses TRBD1 or TRBD2 (5 bases each). Germline lookup yields CDR1 SGHAT and CDR2 FQNNGV. Trimming shortened V by 2 bases and J by 6 bases, and 8 bases separated the two germline ends. The length of the CDR3 is 12 residues. The CDR3 is CASSLWGSEQYV. The CDR3 coding sequence is TGTGCCAGCAGCTTATGGGGGAGCGAGCAGTACGTC.

This rearrangement joins TRBV4-2 to TRBJ2-7, with TRBD1 matching over 10 bases. The CDR3 has 15 residues. Germline CDR1 is LGHNA and CDR2 is YNFKEQ. V was pared by 4 bases and J by 5 bases, with 8 bases of the junction left unmatched. CDR3 residues: CASSLEGTGVHEQYV. Written as DNA, the CDR3 is TGTGCCAGCAGCCTCGAAGGGACAGGGGTCCACGAGCAGTACGTC.

The V call is TRBV30, the J call TRBJ1-2; D is undetermined. This CDR3 is built from 12 residues. Germline V gene sequence: CDR1 GTSNPN, CDR2 SVGIG (reference sequence). V lost 5 bases and J 9 bases, leaving 16 bases between the germline ends. CDR3 nucleotide sequence: TGTGCCTGGGCACCTGGACTTAGCCGCTACACCTTC. Translation gives CAWAPGLSRYTF.

The rearrangement joins TRBV28 to TRBJ1-2, with 7 bases matching TRBD1. The CDR3 runs 13 residues. The germline V gene has CDR1 MDHEN and CDR2 SYDVKM. V trimming: 11 bases; J trimming: 4 bases; junction bases outside the gene matches: 10. The CDR3 loop reads CAVGQGVAYGYTF. CDR3 coding DNA: TGTGCCGTTGGGCAGGGGGTGGCCTATGGCTACACCTTC.

The V and J genes are TRBV10-3 and TRBJ2-5, with D tentatively TRBD2 (7 bases). The V end was cut by 11 bases, the J end by 0 bases, with 13 bases between. The CDR3 is 13 residues long. The germline CDR1 and CDR2 sequences are ENHRY and SYGVKD. The DNA for the CDR3 is TGTGCCGCCGCGGGGGCGTACCAAGAGACCCAGTACTTC. Amino acid sequence: CAAAGAYQETQYF.

This clonotype was seen many times. The chain links TRBV4-2 to TRBJ2-5; 9 positions match TRBD2. J was trimmed by 1 base and V by 0 bases; bases with no gene match: 6. Germline V gives CDR1 LGHNA, CDR2 YNFKEQ. This CDR3 is built from 17 residues. CDR3 DNA sequence: TGTGCCAGCAGCCAAGATCCTCCAGCGGGGGGCCAAGAGACCCAGTACTTC. It yields the protein CASSQDPPAGGQETQYF.

This clonotype was seen only a few times. V and J are TRBV29-1 and TRBJ2-7; TRBD1 might be the D (5 bases). Trimming cost V 6 bases and J 7 bases, with 7 bases left between them. CDR1 SQVTM and CDR2 ANQGSEA come from the germline V gene. This CDR3 region has 9 residues. This CDR3 is CSVTEEQYV. As DNA, the CDR3 is TGCAGCGTGACAGAAGAGCAGTACGTC.